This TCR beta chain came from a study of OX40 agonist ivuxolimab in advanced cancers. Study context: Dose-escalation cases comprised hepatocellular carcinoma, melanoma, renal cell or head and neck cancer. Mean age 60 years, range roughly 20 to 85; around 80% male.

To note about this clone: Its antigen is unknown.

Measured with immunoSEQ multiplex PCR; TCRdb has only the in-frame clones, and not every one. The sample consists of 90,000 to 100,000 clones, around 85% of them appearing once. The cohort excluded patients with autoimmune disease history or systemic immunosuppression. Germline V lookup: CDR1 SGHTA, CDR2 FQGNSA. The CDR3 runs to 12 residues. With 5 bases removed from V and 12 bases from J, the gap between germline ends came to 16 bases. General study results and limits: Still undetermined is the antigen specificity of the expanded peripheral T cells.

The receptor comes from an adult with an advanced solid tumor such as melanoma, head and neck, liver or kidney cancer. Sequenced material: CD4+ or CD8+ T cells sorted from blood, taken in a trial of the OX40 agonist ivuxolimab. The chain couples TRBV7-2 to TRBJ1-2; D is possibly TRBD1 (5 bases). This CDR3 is CASSPYVGPHTF. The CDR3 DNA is TGTGCCAGCAGCCCTTATGTGGGGCCGCACACCTTC.